The clone carrying this TCR beta chain showed up just a few times. Its antigen is currently unknown. The CDR3 is 14 amino acids. Germline V gene data show CDR1 as SEHNR and CDR2 as FQNEAQ (reference sequence). V lost 2 bases and J lost 7; bases outside the gene matches: 3. The data derive from a study of cytomegalovirus exposure and HLA in healthy donors. Whole-study results and caveats: The study designated 150 to 200 TCR beta chains cytomegalovirus-associated. Trimming of TCR beta V- and J-genes showed a link, identified in a later analysis, to a missense DCLRE1C variant. Researchers reported in a later analysis that common viral pathogens appeared linked to several top clusters.

PCR amplification relied on 60 Vbeta primers (plus 13 Jbeta primers). Libraries were prepared by immunoSEQ multiplex PCR; TCRdb keeps only in-frame clonotypes and omits some of them. The sample holds 90,000 to 150,000 clones, over 60% seen once. Sequenced input: PBMCs. This clonotype was sampled from a female donor in good health and CMV-seronegative. The chain links TRBV7-9 to TRBJ1-2; 11 bases are shared with TRBD1. CDR3 loop: CASSLSGTGGGYTF. Here the CDR3 DNA reads TGTGCCAGCAGCTTATCAGGGACAGGGGGTGGCTACACCTTC.